Presented here are 4 T cell receptor beta chains from one specimen sequenced in a study of blood T cells in healthy people across ages (dated by TCRdb to 2013 to 2016). Receptor libraries were prepared by 5' RACE. The data were produced on an Illumina HiSeq 2500. The second PCR ran for about 6 to 12 cycles and used a J-beta primer mix along with a sample-barcoded 5' primer. TCRdb took the public reads, trimmed them with fastp at Q25, ran MiXCR for clone calling and kept in-frame beta chains. When rows share a CDR3 protein, they turn into one entry using the most common DNA and genes. This sample holds 1.6 million or so distinct CDR3 sequences; about 35% were observed only once. The ten largest clones capture about 11% of the sample. The source material was blood. Receptors were obtained from a woman aged 25 to 39 in good health.

This clonotype has more than one count but fewer than ten. The chain is built from TRBV7-2 and TRBJ1-3, with a possible D match to TRBD1 (5 bases). Trimming pared 3 bases from V and 3 bases from J, leaving 9 bases between. CDR3 size: 14 residues. The V gene's germline CDR1 is SGHTA and CDR2 FQGNSA. The CDR3 DNA reads as TGTGCCAGCAGCTTCGGGGGTTATGGAAACACCATATATTTT. Translating it yields CASSFGGYGNTIYF.

This clonotype has only a few counts. Here the CDR3 reads CSVGSGQGAWNEQFF. Written as DNA, the CDR3 is TGCAGCGTTGGTAGCGGGCAGGGGGCCTGGAATGAGCAGTTCTTC. The V gene is TRBV29-1, the J gene TRBJ2-1; D perhaps matches TRBD1 (8 bases). V lost 4 bases, J lost 7 bases, and 20 bases lay in between. Germline V gives CDR1 SQVTM, CDR2 ANQGSEA. The CDR3 has 15 amino acids.

The rearrangement links TRBV3-1 to TRBJ2-3; D assignment may be TRBD1 or TRBD2 (5 bases each). Trimming cost V 1 base and J 6 bases, with 11 bases left between them. Germline V CDR1 and CDR2: LGHDT, YNNKEL (reference sequence). The CDR3 sequence is 14 residues long. The CDR3 DNA reads as TGTGCCAGCAGCCAAGGACAGCGCGGGGATACGCAGTATTTT. As protein: CASSQGQRGDTQYF.

This clonotype was detected only a few times. The rearrangement joins TRBV12-3 or TRBV12-4 to TRBJ1-2, with no clear D. The CDR3 spans 13 residues. Trimming left V 6 bases short and J 9 bases short, with 17 bases between. This CDR3 is CASRDDTRNSYTF. DNA of the CDR3: TGTGCCAGCAGGGATGACACACGTAATAGCTACACCTTC.